What follows are 21 T cell receptor beta chains derived from one specimen sequenced in a study of T cells in Graves' hyperthyroidism and ophthalmopathy. TCR beta CDR3 region amplification was performed from RNA transcripts. TCR CDR3 regions were first amplified by RT-PCR with HTBI primers. TCRdb redid the calling of the multiplex PCR reads with MiXCR, one entry per CDR3 protein. The sample includes 130,000 to 150,000 distinct CDR3 sequences, over 20% of them seen just once. Sequenced input: blood. Receptors originate from a woman aged 45-65 years with Graves' hyperthyroidism that later progressed to Graves' ophthalmopathy.

The chain employs TRBV2 and TRBJ1-6; 8 bases line up with TRBD1. The junction had 6 bases not matched to a gene; V was cut back by 5 bases and J by 3 bases. The CDR3 consists of 16 residues. The germline V gene encodes CDR1 SNHLY and CDR2 FYNNEI. CDR3 sequence (DNA): TGTGCCAGCAGTTCTACAGGGGGTGGCTATAATTCACCCCTCCACTTT. It is translated as CASSSTGGGYNSPLHF.

Worth noting for this clonotype: A junction boundary mismatches the germline segment, possibly from a read error. The chain combines TRBV3-1 with TRBJ2-2; D is uncertain. This CDR3 contains 14 residues. CDR1 is LGHDT and CDR2 is YNNKEL in the germline V gene (reference sequence). The CDR3 region has the DNA TGTGCCGGCAGCCTCTTACCTAACACCGGGGAGCTGTTTTTT. It codes for CAGSLLPNTGELFF.

In its sample, this clonotype was seen many times. This chain uses TRBV2 with TRBJ2-5; maybe TRBD2 (6 bases). Per the germline V gene, CDR1 is SNHLY and CDR2 is FYNNEI. Trimming removed 7 bases from V and 4 bases from J, with 10 bases in between. This CDR3 has 12 residues. CDR3 nucleotides: TGTGCCAGCAAAGGAGGGAGAGAGACCCAGTACTTC. Its protein is CASKGGRETQYF.

This clonotype occurred many times. This chain's CDR3 is CASSLSGIGELFF. DNA for the CDR3: TGTGCCAGCAGTTTATCGGGCATCGGGGAGCTGTTTTTT. The chain carries TRBV12-3 or TRBV12-4 and TRBJ2-2; D gene ambiguous. The ends were cut back, 2 bases at V and 7 bases at J, with 8 bases in the middle. The CDR3 length is 13 residues.

This clonotype was seen repeatedly, ten times or more. The V gene is TRBV2, the J gene TRBJ2-2; no clear D. V dropped 6 bases and J dropped 3 bases, with 11 bases sitting between them. In germline, CDR1 is SNHLY, CDR2 FYNNEI. This CDR3 is built from 14 residues. This chain's CDR3 is CASSLIRDTGELFF. CDR3 bases: TGTGCCAGCAGCCTTATTCGGGACACCGGGGAGCTGTTTTTT.

This clonotype was seen many times. The CDR3: CASSTQNYGYTF. Written as DNA, the CDR3 is TGTGCCAGCAGTACACAGAACTATGGCTACACCTTC. V gene TRBV28 combines with J gene TRBJ1-2; D is undetermined. The CDR3 covers 12 residues. Trimming took off 5 bases at V and 2 bases at J, with 6 bases between the two ends. CDR1 and CDR2 (germline): MDHEN, SYDVKM.

Only a few counts were recorded for this clonotype. The gene calls are TRBV15 and TRBJ2-7; 9 bases align to TRBD1. Germline V gene lookup returns CDR1 LNHNV and CDR2 YYDKDF (reference sequence). V shed 5 bases and J 2 bases; nucleotides not matched to a gene: 7. The CDR3 is made up of 15 amino acids. The DNA for the CDR3 is TGTGCCACCAGCGATCCGGGACAGGGCACCTACGAGCAGTACTTC. Translation: CATSDPGQGTYEQYF.

The chain is built from TRBV5-5 and TRBJ2-2; the D gene is possibly TRBD1 (6 bases). There are 16 residues in the CDR3. Germline loops: CDR1 SGHKS, CDR2 YYEKEE (reference sequence). The germline V and J ends were trimmed by 5 bases and 4 bases, with 18 bases remaining between them. Written as DNA, the CDR3 is TGTGCCAGCAGTTCCTCACTCGCACAGGGCACCGGGGAGCTGTTTTTT. Translating it yields CASSSSLAQGTGELFF.

The chain employs TRBV4-1 and TRBJ2-6; D gene uncertain. The germline V and J ends were trimmed by 0 bases and 2 bases, with 14 bases remaining between them. The CDR3 is made up of 18 amino acids. Germline V gene lookup returns CDR1 MGHRA and CDR2 YSYEKL. CDR3 nucleotides: TGCGCCAGCAGCCAAGATCGAAGGGTTCTGGCTGGGGCCAACGTCCTGACTTTC. This codes for CASSQDRRVLAGANVLTF.

As to this clonotype: This may be a read error, as it is one base from a much larger clone. The chain combines TRBV7-9 with TRBJ2-6, with 8 bases aligning to TRBD1. Germline-derived CDR1 and CDR2 are SEHNR and FQNEAQ (reference sequence). The CDR3 length is 18 residues. The CDR3 DNA sequence: TGTGCCAGCAGCGTTACAGGGGGTGCCGTCTCTGGGGTCAACGTCCTGACTTTC. Translating it yields CASSVTGGAVSGVNVLTF.

The chain links TRBV5-1 to TRBJ2-5, with D perhaps being TRBD1 or TRBD2 (5 bases each). Germline V gene sequence: CDR1 SGHRS, CDR2 YFSETQ. Between the trimmed V and J ends, which lost 4 bases and 1 base, there was a span of 14 bases. The CDR3 has 15 residues. The CDR3 sequence is CASSPRDGSQETQYF. CDR3 nucleotide sequence: TGCGCCAGCAGCCCCCGGGACGGAAGCCAAGAGACCCAGTACTTC.

This clonotype was found a few times. The chain couples TRBV14 to TRBJ2-7, with a possible D match to TRBD2 (5 bases). The CDR3 sequence is 16 residues long. Per the germline V gene, CDR1 is SGHDN and CDR2 is FVKESK. The ends were cut back, 4 bases at V and 5 bases at J, with 21 bases in the middle. The CDR3 spells CASSLTPSIRINEQYF. CDR3 nucleotide sequence: TGTGCCAGCAGCCTTACCCCTAGCATCCGGATCAACGAGCAGTACTTC.

This clonotype came up a few times. The genes are TRBV14 and TRBJ1-1, with D tentatively TRBD1 (5 bases). Germline lookup yields CDR1 SGHDN and CDR2 FVKESK. The germline V and J ends were trimmed by 4 bases and 0 bases, with 9 bases remaining between them. The CDR3 consists of 14 residues. The CDR3 loop reads CASSLAGMNTEAFF. In DNA form, the CDR3 reads TGTGCCAGCAGCCTGGCAGGGATGAACACTGAAGCTTTCTTT.

This clonotype has just a few counts. The chain links TRBV4-1 to TRBJ2-1; 7 bases map to TRBD2. The J segment lost 5 bases and the V segment lost 0 bases, leaving 7 bases of the junction unmatched. CDR3 length: 16 residues. Germline values: CDR1 MGHRA, CDR2 YSYEKL. The CDR3, as DNA: TGCGCCAGCAGCCAAGAGGGGGGACTATCGGACAATGAGCAGTTCTTC. Translation: CASSQEGGLSDNEQFF.

The chain employs TRBV19 and TRBJ1-3, with D maybe TRBD1 (5 bases). V dropped 5 bases and J dropped 2 bases, with 13 bases sitting between them. The germline V gene has CDR1 LNHDA and CDR2 SQIVND (reference sequence). This CDR3 has 15 residues. The CDR3 nucleotides read TGTGCCAGTAGTTCACAGGTCCTGCCTGGAAACACCATATATTTT. Its translation: CASSSQVLPGNTIYF.

The chain recombines TRBV12-3 or TRBV12-4 with TRBJ1-1; 11 bases line up with TRBD1. The junction had 7 bases not matched to a gene; V was cut back by 6 bases and J by 1 base. The CDR3 is 16 amino acids. The CDR3 DNA reads as TGTGCCAGCAGCGCTTCCGGGACAGGGGGGAACACTGAAGCTTTCTTT. Its translation: CASSASGTGGNTEAFF.

This clonotype was seen a few times. The chain couples TRBV5-1 to TRBJ2-2; 13 positions match TRBD2. V was pared by 5 bases and J by 7 bases, with 11 bases of the junction left unmatched. Germline V gene lookup returns CDR1 SGHRS and CDR2 YFSETQ. The CDR3 length is 17 residues. CDR3 residues: CASSPGTSGKLVGELFF. CDR3 coding DNA: TGCGCCAGCAGTCCAGGGACTAGCGGGAAACTGGTCGGGGAGCTGTTTTTT.

This clonotype has a count of ten or more. The chain has TRBV6-1 and TRBJ2-7; 8 bases match TRBD1. The CDR3 has 16 residues. In germline, CDR1 is MNHNS, CDR2 SASEGT. Trimming cost V 0 bases and J 0 bases; bases outside gene matches: 4. For the CDR3, the DNA is TGTGCCAGCAGTGAAGCCGGGACAGGTAGCTCCTACGAGCAGTACTTC. Translation: CASSEAGTGSSYEQYF.

This clonotype was detected a few times. This rearrangement joins TRBV19 to TRBJ2-5; 9 bases align to TRBD1. After removal of 4 bases from V and 3 bases from J, the junction contained 6 bases not matched to a gene. The CDR3 contains 15 residues. Germline CDR1 LNHDA, CDR2 SQIVND (reference sequence). The CDR3 coding sequence is TGTGCCAGTAGTACGCGCGGGACAGGGAAAGAGACCCAGTACTTC. Its protein is CASSTRGTGKETQYF.

A remark on this clonotype: Since a much larger clone is just one base distant, this may be a read error. The J gene is TRBJ2-5, the V gene TRBV20-1, with D perhaps TRBD2 (5 bases). CDR1 is DFQATT and CDR2 is SNEGSKA in the germline V gene (reference sequence). This CDR3 is 13 amino acids long. The ends were cut back, 0 bases at V and 9 bases at J, with 14 bases in the middle. In nucleotides, the CDR3 is TGCAGTGCTAGAGACACCTGGGCGGAGGCCCAGTACTTC. Amino acid sequence: CSARDTWAEAQYF.

The chain is built from TRBV18 and TRBJ2-1, with TRBD2 as a possible D gene (5 bases). CDR1 is KGHSH, CDR2 LQKENI, per germline. The CDR3 length is 14 residues. V was shortened by 3 bases and J by 6 bases, with 12 bases between the two germline ends. In DNA form, the CDR3 reads TGTGCCAGCTCACCCCAGCTGGGGAGCAATGAGCAGTTCTTC. Amino acids: CASSPQLGSNEQFF.